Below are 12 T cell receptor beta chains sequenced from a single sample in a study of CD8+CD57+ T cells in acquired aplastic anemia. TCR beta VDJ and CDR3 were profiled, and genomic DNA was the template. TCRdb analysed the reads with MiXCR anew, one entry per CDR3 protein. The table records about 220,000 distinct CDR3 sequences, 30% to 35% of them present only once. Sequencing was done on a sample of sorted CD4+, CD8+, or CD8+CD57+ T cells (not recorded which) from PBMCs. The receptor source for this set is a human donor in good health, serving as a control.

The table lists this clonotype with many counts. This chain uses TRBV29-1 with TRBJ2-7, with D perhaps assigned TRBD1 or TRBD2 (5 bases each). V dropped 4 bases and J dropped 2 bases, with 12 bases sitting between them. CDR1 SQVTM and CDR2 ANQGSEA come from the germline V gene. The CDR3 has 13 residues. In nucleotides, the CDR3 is TGCAGCGTTGCCGGGACCGGAACCTACGAGCAGTACTTC. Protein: CSVAGTGTYEQYF.

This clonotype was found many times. Here the CDR3 DNA reads TGCAGTGCCTTGACCGGGACTAGCGGGAGCATTGAGCAGTTCTTC. Its translation is CSALTGTSGSIEQFF. The chain couples TRBV20-1 to TRBJ2-1; 14 bases are a match to TRBD2. Trimming took 6 bases from V and 9 from J; bases not matched to a gene: 10. This CDR3 has 15 amino acids. Germline CDR1 and CDR2: DFQATT and SNEGSKA (reference sequence).

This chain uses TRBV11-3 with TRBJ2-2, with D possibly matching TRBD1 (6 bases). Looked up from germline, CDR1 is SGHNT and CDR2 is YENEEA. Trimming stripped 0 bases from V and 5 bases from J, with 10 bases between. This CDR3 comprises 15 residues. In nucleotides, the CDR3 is TGTGCCAGCAGCTTAGAGGGGGCTGGGACCGGGGAGCTGTTTTTT. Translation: CASSLEGAGTGELFF.

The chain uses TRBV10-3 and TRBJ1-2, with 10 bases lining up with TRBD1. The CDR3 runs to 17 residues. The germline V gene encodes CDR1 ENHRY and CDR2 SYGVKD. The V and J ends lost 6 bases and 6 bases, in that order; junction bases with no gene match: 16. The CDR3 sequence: CAISLPPGQGKRNGYTF. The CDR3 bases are TGTGCCATCAGCTTACCGCCGGGACAGGGGAAGAGAAATGGCTACACCTTC.

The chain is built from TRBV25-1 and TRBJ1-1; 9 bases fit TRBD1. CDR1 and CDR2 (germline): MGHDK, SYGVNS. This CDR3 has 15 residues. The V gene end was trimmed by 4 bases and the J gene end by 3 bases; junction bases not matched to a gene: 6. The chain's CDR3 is CASSGGQGRHTEAFF. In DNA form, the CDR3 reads TGTGCCAGCAGTGGGGGACAGGGCCGTCACACTGAAGCTTTCTTT.

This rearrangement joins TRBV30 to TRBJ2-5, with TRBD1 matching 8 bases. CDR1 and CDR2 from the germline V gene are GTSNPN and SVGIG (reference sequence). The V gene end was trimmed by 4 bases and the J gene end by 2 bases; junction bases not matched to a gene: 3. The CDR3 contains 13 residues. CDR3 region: CAWNRDRQETQYF. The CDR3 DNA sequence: TGTGCCTGGAACCGGGACAGGCAAGAGACCCAGTACTTC. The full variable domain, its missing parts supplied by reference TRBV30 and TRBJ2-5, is SQTIHQWPATLVQPVGSPLSLECTVEGTSNPNLYWYRQAAGRGLQLLFYSVGIGQISSEVPQNLSASRPQDRQFILSSKKLLLSDSGFYLCAWNRDRQETQYFGPGTRLLVL.

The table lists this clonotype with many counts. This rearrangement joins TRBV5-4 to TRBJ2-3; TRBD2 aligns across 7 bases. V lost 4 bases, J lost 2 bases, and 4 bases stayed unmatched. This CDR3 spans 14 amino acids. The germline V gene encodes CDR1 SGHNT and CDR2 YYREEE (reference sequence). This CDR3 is CASSLSGATDTQYF. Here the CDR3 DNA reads TGTGCCAGCAGCCTCAGCGGGGCCACAGATACGCAGTATTTT.

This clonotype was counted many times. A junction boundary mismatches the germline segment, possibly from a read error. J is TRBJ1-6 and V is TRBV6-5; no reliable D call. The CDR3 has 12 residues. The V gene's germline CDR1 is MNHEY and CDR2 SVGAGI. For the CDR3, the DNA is TGTGCCAGTAGTTACAGCAATTCACCCCTCCACTTT. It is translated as CASSYSNSPLHF.

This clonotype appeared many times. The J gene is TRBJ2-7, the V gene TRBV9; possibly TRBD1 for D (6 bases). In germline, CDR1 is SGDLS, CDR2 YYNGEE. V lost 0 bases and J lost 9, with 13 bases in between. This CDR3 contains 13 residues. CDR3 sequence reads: CASSVEGVKRQYF. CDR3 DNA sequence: TGTGCCAGCAGCGTAGAGGGGGTCAAGAGGCAGTACTTC. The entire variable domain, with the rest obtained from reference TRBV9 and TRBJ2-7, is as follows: DSGVTQTPKHLITATGQRVTLRCSPRSGDLSVYWYQQSLDQGLQFLIQYYNGEERAKGNILERFSAQQFPDLHSELNLSSLELGDSALYFCASSVEGVKRQYFGPGTRLTVT.

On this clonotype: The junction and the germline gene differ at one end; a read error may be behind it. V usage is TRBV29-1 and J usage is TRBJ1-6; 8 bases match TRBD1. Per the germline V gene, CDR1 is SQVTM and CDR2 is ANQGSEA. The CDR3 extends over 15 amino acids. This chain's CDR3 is CSVTSGQGRNSPLRF. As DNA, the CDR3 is TGCAGCGTTACCTCAGGACAGGGCCGGAATTCGCCCCTCCGCTTT.

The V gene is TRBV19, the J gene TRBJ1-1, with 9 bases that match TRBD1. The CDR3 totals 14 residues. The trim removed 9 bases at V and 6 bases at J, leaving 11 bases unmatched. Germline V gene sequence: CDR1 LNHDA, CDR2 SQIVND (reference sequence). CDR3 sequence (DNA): TGTGCCAGCATCCAGGACAGGGGAGTCGCTGAAGCTTTCTTT. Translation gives CASIQDRGVAEAFF.

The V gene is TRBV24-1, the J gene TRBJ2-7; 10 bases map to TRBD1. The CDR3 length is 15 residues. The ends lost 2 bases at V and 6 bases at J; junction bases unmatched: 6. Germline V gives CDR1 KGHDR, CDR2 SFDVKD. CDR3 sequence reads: CATSDSGTGVVEQYF. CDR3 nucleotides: TGTGCCACCAGTGATTCCGGGACAGGGGTGGTCGAGCAGTACTTC.